These 22 T cell receptor beta chains were sequenced from one sample in a study of CDR3 diversity in severe acne. MiXCR, applied by TCRdb to the PCR reads, yields one record per CDR3 protein. Of approximately 77,000 distinct CDR3 sequences listed, 49% are singletons. The source material was blood. These receptors were taken from a male donor with severe acne vulgaris.

This clonotype was recorded once. The chain couples TRBV7-9 to TRBJ2-2; 8 bases agree with TRBD2. CDR1 and CDR2 from the germline V gene are SEHNR and FQNEAQ (reference sequence). Trimming took 6 bases from V and 2 from J; bases not matched to a gene: 8. The CDR3 spans 16 residues. CDR3 nucleotides: TGTGCCAGCAGTCCAGCTAGCGGGCTCAACACCGGGGAGCTGTTTTTT. Protein: CASSPASGLNTGELFF.

J is TRBJ1-5 and V is TRBV7-9; 7 bases map to TRBD1. The CDR3 length is 15 residues. The germline CDR1 and CDR2 sequences are SEHNR and FQNEAQ (reference sequence). J gave up 7 bases and V 5 bases, and 11 bases lay outside the gene matches. The CDR3 region has the DNA TGTGCCAGCAGCCCAGGGGGGGGGTGGGACCAGCCCCAGCATTTT. This codes for CASSPGGGWDQPQHF.

A remark on this clonotype: Just one base apart from a much larger clone, this may be a read error. The V gene is TRBV20-1, the J gene TRBJ1-1; D not resolved. CDR3 length: 13 amino acids. The germline V gene has CDR1 DFQATT and CDR2 SNEGSKA (reference sequence). The CDR3 coding sequence is TGCAGTGCTAGAGATATAGGGAGGACTGAAGCTTCCTTT. Its protein product is CSARDIGRTEASF.

Many counts were recorded for this clonotype. DNA for the CDR3: TGTGCTAGTGCCCTGACTAGCGGGGAAGATACGCAGTATTTT. Translation: CASALTSGEDTQYF. The rearrangement links TRBV12-5 to TRBJ2-3; 11 bases are shared with TRBD2. The CDR3 has 14 residues. Germline CDR1 is LGHNT and CDR2 is FRNRAP. V gave up 7 bases and J gave up 5 bases; unmatched junction bases: 5. The complete variable domain, with remaining parts taken from reference TRBV12-5 and TRBJ2-3, reads DARVTQTPRHKVTEMGQEVTMRCQPILGHNTVFWYRQTMMQGLELLAYFRNRAPLDDSGMPKDRFSAEMPDATLATLKIQPSEPRDSAVYFCASALTSGEDTQYFGPGTRLTVL.

In its sample, this clonotype was seen many times. The chain uses TRBV12-3 or TRBV12-4 and TRBJ2-1, with D unclear. Trimming removed 5 bases from V and 12 bases from J, with 11 bases in between. This CDR3 comprises 11 residues. As DNA, the CDR3 is TGTGCCAGCAGTATTGAAATCGGGCAGTTCTTC. This encodes CASSIEIGQFF.

This clonotype occurred once. V and J are TRBV7-9 and TRBJ1-4; weak D call: TRBD1 (5 bases). CDR1 is SEHNR, CDR2 FQNEAQ, per germline (reference sequence). The CDR3 contains 14 residues. The V end was cut by 3 bases, the J end by 8 bases, with 13 bases between. CDR3 coding DNA: TGTGCCAGCAGCTTGACATCCGGGGGAGAAAAACTGTTTTTT. Its translation: CASSLTSGGEKLFF.

The rearrangement uses TRBV9 and TRBJ2-7; TRBD2 is a possible D gene (6 bases). The CDR3 consists of 14 residues. Trimming cost V 0 bases and J 5 bases, with 12 bases left between them. The germline gives CDR1 SGDLS, CDR2 YYNGEE. Here the CDR3 DNA reads TGTGCCAGCAGCGTAGTGGGGTCGGGGGACGAGCAGTACTTC. This sequence encodes CASSVVGSGDEQYF.

The rearrangement links TRBV20-1 to TRBJ2-3; 11 nucleotides line up with TRBD2. The length of the CDR3 is 18 residues. V shed 6 bases and J 0 bases; nucleotides not matched to a gene: 14. Germline-derived CDR1 and CDR2 are DFQATT and SNEGSKA (reference sequence). As DNA, the CDR3 is TGCAGTGCGCCTCTCCCTAGCGGGAGGCCCATGAGCACAGATACGCAGTATTTT. It translates to CSAPLPSGRPMSTDTQYF.

Remarks on this clonotype: In this CDR3 the conserved last residue, phenylalanine or tryptophan, is missing, so a read error is likely. Because the CDR3's place on the DNA is in doubt, the DNA is left out and the CDR3 is given as listed by TCRdb. This chain links TRBV5-4 with TRBJ2-1; no check of the table's D call, TRBD2, against the DNA was made. Germline assignment: CDR1 SGHNT and CDR2 YYREEE (reference sequence). Ends included, the CDR3 has 11 residues. This chain's CDR3 is CASSLGLAGYT.

The chain recombines TRBV7-9 with TRBJ1-1; 8 bases line up with TRBD1. Germline V gives CDR1 SEHNR, CDR2 FQNEAQ (reference sequence). The CDR3 covers 14 residues. V lost 4 bases to trimming and J lost 3 bases; unmatched junction nucleotides: 4. The CDR3 DNA reads TGTGCCAGCAGCTGGCGGACAGGGTACACTGAAGCTTTCTTT. It encodes CASSWRTGYTEAFF.

This clonotype has a count of ten or more. The chain couples TRBV10-3 to TRBJ2-1; 8 nucleotides line up with TRBD2. Germline V gives CDR1 ENHRY, CDR2 SYGVKD. V was clipped by 8 bases and J by 5 bases; unmatched bases: 11. CDR3 length: 15 amino acids. The CDR3 is CAIRRQLAGNNEQFF. CDR3 nucleotide sequence: TGTGCCATCCGGAGACAGCTAGCGGGTAACAATGAGCAGTTCTTC.

J is TRBJ2-7 and V is TRBV14; possibly TRBD2 for D (6 bases). V lost 1 base and J 4 bases, leaving 14 bases between the germline ends. CDR1 and CDR2 (germline): SGHDN, FVKESK. This CDR3 is 15 amino acids long. For the CDR3, the DNA is TGTGCCAGCAGCCAAGGTATTAGCGGTGGGTACGAGCAGTACTTC. It is translated as CASSQGISGGYEQYF. Looking up the rest from reference TRBV14 and TRBJ2-7 gives the full variable domain: EAGVTQFPSHSVIEKGQTVTLRCDPISGHDNLYWYRRVMGKEIKFLLHFVKESKQDESGMPNNRFLAERTGGTYSTLKVQPAELEDSGVYFCASSQGISGGYEQYFGPGTRLTVT.

The sample holds many counts of this clonotype. V usage is TRBV9 and J usage is TRBJ1-1; 7 bases are shared with TRBD1. Per the germline V gene, CDR1 is SGDLS and CDR2 is YYNGEE. J gave up 4 bases and V 4 bases, and 10 bases lay outside the gene matches. The CDR3 spans 15 residues. CDR3 region: CASSPRQGLGTEAFF. The CDR3, as DNA: TGTGCCAGCAGCCCGCGACAGGGACTTGGCACTGAAGCTTTCTTT. Drawing the rest from reference TRBV9 and TRBJ1-1, the complete variable domain is DSGVTQTPKHLITATGQRVTLRCSPRSGDLSVYWYQQSLDQGLQFLIQYYNGEERAKGNILERFSAQQFPDLHSELNLSSLELGDSALYFCASSPRQGLGTEAFFGQGTRLTVV.

This clonotype was counted once. A single base separates this from a much larger clone, so it may be a read error. This chain uses TRBV2 with TRBJ2-7, with D tentatively TRBD1 (5 bases). The CDR3 extends over 15 amino acids. From germline, CDR1 is SNHLY and CDR2 FYNNEI. CDR3 bases: TGTGCCAGCAGTGTAATCGCAGGGTTTTTCTACGAGCAGTGCTTC. It specifies CASSVIAGFFYEQCF.

This clonotype came up a few times. One junction end disagrees with the germline gene, perhaps due to a read error. This sequence joins TRBV2 and TRBJ1-1, with D perhaps TRBD1 (5 bases). The CDR3 contains 15 residues. CDR1 SNHLY and CDR2 FYNNEI come from the germline V gene. The CDR3 is CASSEWGTSNTEAFF. The DNA of the CDR3 is TGTGCTAGCAGTGAATGGGGGACGTCAAACACTGAAGCTTTCTTT.

This clonotype was seen once. One end of the junction is discordant with germline, which a read error may explain. This rearrangement joins TRBV4-1 to TRBJ1-2; no clear D gene. The CDR3 totals 15 residues. The germline V gene encodes CDR1 MGHRA and CDR2 YSYEKL. Written as DNA, the CDR3 is TGCGCCAGCAGCCAAGCCAGGCAGGCCAGCTATGGCTACATCTTC. Protein: CASSQARQASYGYIF.

This clonotype was observed at least ten times. The rearrangement joins TRBV12-3 or TRBV12-4 to TRBJ1-6, with D possibly being TRBD1 (5 bases). Trimming pared 2 bases from V and 10 bases from J, leaving 15 bases between. CDR3 size: 15 residues. CDR3: CASSLSGRAGSPLHF. CDR3 bases: TGTGCCAGCAGTTTATCCGGCAGGGCTGGGTCACCCCTCCACTTT.

This clonotype was found many times. The chain has TRBV6-5 and TRBJ2-1; TRBD2 agrees at 8 bases. The CDR3 runs to 14 residues. V was pared by 5 bases and J by 7 bases, with 7 bases of the junction left unmatched. Germline-derived CDR1 and CDR2 are MNHEY and SVGAGI. The CDR3 protein is CASSRGLVANEQFF. For the CDR3, the DNA is TGTGCCAGCAGTAGGGGACTAGTGGCGAATGAGCAGTTCTTC.

CDR3 DNA sequence: TGTGCCAGCAGCACTGACAGGGTTGTCTTAAAGGAAGTCGGCGAGCAGTACTTC. Its protein is CASSTDRVVLKEVGEQYF. The rearrangement joins TRBV7-3 to TRBJ2-7; 7 bases are a match to TRBD1. The CDR3 sequence is 18 residues long. Germline-derived CDR1 and CDR2 are SGHTA and FQGTGA. V shed 5 bases and J 6 bases; nucleotides not matched to a gene: 22.

This clonotype was seen a few times. V gene TRBV3-1 combines with J gene TRBJ2-5; 11 nucleotides align to TRBD2. This CDR3 spans 12 amino acids. Germline values: CDR1 LGHDT, CDR2 YNNKEL (reference sequence). After removal of 1 base from V and 12 bases from J, the junction contained 1 base not matched to a gene. In DNA form, the CDR3 reads TGTGCCAGCAGCCAAGGACTAGCGGGGAAGTACTTC. Amino acid sequence: CASSQGLAGKYF.

This clonotype is termed medium-sized. The chain joins TRBV9 to TRBJ2-7; D gene unclear. CDR3 length: 14 residues. Trimming left V 0 bases short and J 0 bases short, with 7 bases between. CDR1 and CDR2 (germline): SGDLS, YYNGEE. CDR3: CASSVEGSSYEQYF. The DNA for the CDR3 is TGTGCCAGCAGCGTAGAGGGTAGCTCCTACGAGCAGTACTTC.

There are many counts of this clonotype. This rearrangement joins TRBV19 to TRBJ1-6, with no clear D. Germline V gene lookup returns CDR1 LNHDA and CDR2 SQIVND (reference sequence). The CDR3 consists of 14 residues. Trimming cost V 6 bases and J 5 bases, with 11 bases left between them. Written as DNA, the CDR3 is TGTGCCAGTAGCGAGGACCGAGATAATTCACCCCTCCACTTT. Its protein is CASSEDRDNSPLHF.